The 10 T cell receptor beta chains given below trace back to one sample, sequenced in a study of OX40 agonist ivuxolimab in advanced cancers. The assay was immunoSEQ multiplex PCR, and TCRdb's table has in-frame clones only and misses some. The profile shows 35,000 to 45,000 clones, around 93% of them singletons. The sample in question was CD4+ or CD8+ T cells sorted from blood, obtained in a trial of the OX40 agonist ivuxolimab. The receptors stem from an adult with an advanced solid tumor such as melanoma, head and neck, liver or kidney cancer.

This CDR3 reads CASSVTGTGTIYF. In nucleotides, the CDR3 is TGTGCCAGCAGCGTAACGGGTACTGGCACCATATATTTT. The chain combines TRBV9 with TRBJ1-3, with D hard to call. Trimming removed 1 base at V and 9 bases at J, with 11 bases between. This CDR3 has 13 amino acids. From germline, CDR1 is SGDLS and CDR2 YYNGEE.

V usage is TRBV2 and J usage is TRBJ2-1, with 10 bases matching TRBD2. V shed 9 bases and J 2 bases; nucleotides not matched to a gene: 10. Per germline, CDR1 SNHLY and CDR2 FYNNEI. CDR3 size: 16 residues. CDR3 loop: CARSFSSGSAYNEQFF. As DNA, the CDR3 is TGTGCCAGGTCTTTTTCTAGCGGGAGTGCCTACAATGAGCAGTTCTTC.

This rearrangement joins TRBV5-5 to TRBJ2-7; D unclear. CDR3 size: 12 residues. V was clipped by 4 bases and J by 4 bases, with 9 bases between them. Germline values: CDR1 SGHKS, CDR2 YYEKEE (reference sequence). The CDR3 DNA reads TGTGCCAGCAGCCCGCCGATATACGAGCAGTACTTC. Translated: CASSPPIYEQYF.

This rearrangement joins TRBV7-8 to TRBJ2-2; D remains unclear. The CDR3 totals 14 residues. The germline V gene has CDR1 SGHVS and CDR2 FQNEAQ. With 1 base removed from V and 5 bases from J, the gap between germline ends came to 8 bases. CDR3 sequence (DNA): TGTGCCAGCAGCTTAGGGGTCGGGACCGGGGAGCTGTTTTTT. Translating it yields CASSLGVGTGELFF.

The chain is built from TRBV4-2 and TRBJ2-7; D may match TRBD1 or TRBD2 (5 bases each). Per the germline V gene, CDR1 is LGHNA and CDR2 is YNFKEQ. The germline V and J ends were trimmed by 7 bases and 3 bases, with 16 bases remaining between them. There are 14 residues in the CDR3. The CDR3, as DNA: TGTGCCAGCAAAGGGAGTTGGGGGAGCTACGAGCAGTACTTC. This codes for CASKGSWGSYEQYF.

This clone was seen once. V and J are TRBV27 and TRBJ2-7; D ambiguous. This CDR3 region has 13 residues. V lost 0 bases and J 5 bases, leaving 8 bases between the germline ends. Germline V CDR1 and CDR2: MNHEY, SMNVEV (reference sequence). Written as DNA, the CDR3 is TGTGCCAGCAGTTTATCTAGATTCCACGAGCAGTACTTC. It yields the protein CASSLSRFHEQYF.

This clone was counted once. CDR3 in DNA: TGCGCCAGCAGCCAAGTGGGGGAGAATCAGCCCCAGCATTTT. It specifies CASSQVGENQPQHF. This sequence joins TRBV4-1 and TRBJ1-5; D is possibly TRBD1 (5 bases). Trimming cost V 1 base and J 4 bases, with 8 bases left between them. The CDR3 is made up of 14 amino acids. Looked up from germline, CDR1 is MGHRA and CDR2 is YSYEKL.

CDR3 DNA: TGCAGCGCTGTGGGGACCGGCGGTGGCTACACCTTC. This gives the protein CSAVGTGGGYTF. The rearrangement links TRBV29-1 to TRBJ1-2, with D tentatively TRBD1 (5 bases). The germline gives CDR1 SQVTM, CDR2 ANQGSEA. The CDR3 runs 12 residues. Trimming cost V 7 bases and J 7 bases, with 16 bases left between them.

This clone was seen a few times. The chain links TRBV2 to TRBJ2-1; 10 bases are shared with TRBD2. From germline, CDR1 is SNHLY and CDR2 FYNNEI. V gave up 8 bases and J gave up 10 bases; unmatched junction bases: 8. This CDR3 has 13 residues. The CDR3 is CASGFSGGAEQFF. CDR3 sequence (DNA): TGTGCCAGCGGTTTCAGCGGGGGGGCGGAGCAGTTCTTC. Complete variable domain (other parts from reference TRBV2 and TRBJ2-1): EPEVTQTPSHQVTQMGQEVILRCVPISNHLYFYWYRQILGQKVEFLVSFYNNEISEKSEIFDDQFSVERPDGSNFTLKIRSTKLEDSAMYFCASGFSGGAEQFFGPGTRLTVL.

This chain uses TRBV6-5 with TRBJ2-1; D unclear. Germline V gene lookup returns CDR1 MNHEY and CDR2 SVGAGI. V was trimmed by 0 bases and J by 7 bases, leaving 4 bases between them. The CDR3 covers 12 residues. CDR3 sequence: CASSYSNNEQFF. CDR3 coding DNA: TGTGCCAGCAGTTACTCAAATAATGAGCAGTTCTTC.